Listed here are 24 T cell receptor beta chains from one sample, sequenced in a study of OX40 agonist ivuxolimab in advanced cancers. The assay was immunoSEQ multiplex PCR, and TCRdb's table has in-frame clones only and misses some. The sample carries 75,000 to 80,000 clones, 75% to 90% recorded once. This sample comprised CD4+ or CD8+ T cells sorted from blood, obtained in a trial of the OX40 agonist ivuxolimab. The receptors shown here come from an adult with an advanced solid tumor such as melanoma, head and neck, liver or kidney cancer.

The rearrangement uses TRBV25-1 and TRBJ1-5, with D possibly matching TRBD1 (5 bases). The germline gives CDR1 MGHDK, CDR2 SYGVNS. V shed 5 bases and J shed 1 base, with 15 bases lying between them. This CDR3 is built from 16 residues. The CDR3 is CASSSRGRVSNQPQHF. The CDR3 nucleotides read TGTGCCAGCAGTTCGCGGGGCAGGGTGAGCAATCAGCCCCAGCATTTT.

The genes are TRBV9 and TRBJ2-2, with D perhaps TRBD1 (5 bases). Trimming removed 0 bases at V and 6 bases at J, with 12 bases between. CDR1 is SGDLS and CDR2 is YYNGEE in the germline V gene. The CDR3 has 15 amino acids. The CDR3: CASSVEVQGPGELFF. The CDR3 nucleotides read TGTGCCAGCAGCGTAGAGGTGCAGGGCCCCGGGGAGCTGTTTTTT.

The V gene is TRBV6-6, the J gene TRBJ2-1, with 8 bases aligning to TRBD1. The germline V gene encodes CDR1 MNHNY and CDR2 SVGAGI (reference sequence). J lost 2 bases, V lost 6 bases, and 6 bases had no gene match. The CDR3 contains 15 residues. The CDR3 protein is CASSSDRGPYNEQFF. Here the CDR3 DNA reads TGTGCCAGCAGCTCTGACAGGGGCCCCTACAATGAGCAGTTCTTC.

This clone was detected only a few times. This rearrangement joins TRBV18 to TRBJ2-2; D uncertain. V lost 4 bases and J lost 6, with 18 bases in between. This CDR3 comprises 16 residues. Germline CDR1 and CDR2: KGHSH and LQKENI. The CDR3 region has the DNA TGTGCCAGCTCACTAACTGAGGTAGTTCCCGCCGGGGAGCTGTTTTTT. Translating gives CASSLTEVVPAGELFF.

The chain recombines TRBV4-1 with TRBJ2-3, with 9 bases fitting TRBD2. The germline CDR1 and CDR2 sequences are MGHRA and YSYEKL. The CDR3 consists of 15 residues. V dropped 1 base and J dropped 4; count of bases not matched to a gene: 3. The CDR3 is CASSQGASGADTQYF. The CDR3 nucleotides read TGCGCCAGCAGCCAAGGAGCTAGCGGGGCAGATACGCAGTATTTT.

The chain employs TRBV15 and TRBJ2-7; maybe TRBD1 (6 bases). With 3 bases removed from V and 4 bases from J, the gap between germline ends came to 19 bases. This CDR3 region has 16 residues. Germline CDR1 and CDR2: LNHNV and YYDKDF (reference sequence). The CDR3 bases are TGTGCCACCAGCAGGAAACGTCACACCCAGGGGTACGAGCAGTACTTC. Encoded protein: CATSRKRHTQGYEQYF.

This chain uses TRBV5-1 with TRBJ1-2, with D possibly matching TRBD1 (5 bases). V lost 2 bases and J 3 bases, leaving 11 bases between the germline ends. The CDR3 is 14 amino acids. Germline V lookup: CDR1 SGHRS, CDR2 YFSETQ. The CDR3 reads CASSLSIGDYGYTF. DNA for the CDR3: TGCGCCAGCAGCTTAAGTATAGGGGACTATGGCTACACCTTC. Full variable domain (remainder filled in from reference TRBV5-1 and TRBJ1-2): KAGVTQTPRYLIKTRGQQVTLSCSPISGHRSVSWYQQTPGQGLQFLFEYFSETQRNKGNFPGRFSGRQFSNSRSEMNVSTLELGDSALYLCASSLSIGDYGYTFGSGTRLTVV.

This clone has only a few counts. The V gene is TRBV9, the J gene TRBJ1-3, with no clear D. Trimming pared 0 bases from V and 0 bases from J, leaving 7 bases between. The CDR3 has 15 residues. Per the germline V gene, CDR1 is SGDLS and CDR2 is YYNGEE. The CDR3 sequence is CASSVAPGSGNTIYF. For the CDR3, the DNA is TGTGCCAGCAGCGTAGCCCCGGGCTCTGGAAACACCATATATTTT.

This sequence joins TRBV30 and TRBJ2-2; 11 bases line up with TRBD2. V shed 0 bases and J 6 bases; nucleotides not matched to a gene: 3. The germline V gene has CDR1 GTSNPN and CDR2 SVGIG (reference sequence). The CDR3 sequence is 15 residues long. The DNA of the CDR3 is TGTGCCTGGAGTGTAGGGACTAGCGGCCCCGGGGAGCTGTTTTTT. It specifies CAWSVGTSGPGELFF.

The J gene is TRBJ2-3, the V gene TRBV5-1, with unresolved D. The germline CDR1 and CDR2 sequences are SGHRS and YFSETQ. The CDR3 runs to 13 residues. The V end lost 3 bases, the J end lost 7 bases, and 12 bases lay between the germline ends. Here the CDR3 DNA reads TGCGCCAGCAGCTATGGACCGACAAATACGCAGTATTTT. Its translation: CASSYGPTNTQYF.

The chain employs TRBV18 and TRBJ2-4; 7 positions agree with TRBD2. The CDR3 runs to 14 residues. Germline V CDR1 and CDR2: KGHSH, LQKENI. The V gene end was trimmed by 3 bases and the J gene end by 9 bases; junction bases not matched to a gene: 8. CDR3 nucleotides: TGTGCCAGCTCACCGACTGGGGAGGGGTCCATTCAGTACTTC. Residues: CASSPTGEGSIQYF.

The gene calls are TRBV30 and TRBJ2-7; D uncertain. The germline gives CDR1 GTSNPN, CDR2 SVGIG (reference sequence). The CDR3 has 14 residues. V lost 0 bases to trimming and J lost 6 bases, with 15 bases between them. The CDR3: CAWSVGIPTAEQYF. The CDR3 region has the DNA TGTGCCTGGAGTGTAGGTATCCCCACCGCCGAGCAGTACTTC.

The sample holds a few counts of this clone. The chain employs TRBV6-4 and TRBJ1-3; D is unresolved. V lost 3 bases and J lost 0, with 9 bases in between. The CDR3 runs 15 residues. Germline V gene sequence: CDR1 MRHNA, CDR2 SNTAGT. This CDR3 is CASSEGRDSGNTIYF. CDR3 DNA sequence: TGTGCCAGCAGTGAGGGAAGGGACTCTGGAAACACCATATATTTT.

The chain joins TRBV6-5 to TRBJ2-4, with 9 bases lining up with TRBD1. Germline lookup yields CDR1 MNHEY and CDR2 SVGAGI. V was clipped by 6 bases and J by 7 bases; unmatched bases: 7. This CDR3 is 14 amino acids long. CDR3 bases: TGTGCCAGCAGACAGCCGGGACAGGGTAACATTCAGTACTTC. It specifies CASRQPGQGNIQYF.

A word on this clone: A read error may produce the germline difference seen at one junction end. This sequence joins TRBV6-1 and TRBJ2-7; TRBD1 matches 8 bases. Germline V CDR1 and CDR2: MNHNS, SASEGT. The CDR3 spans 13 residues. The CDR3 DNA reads TGTGCCAGCAGCGAAGAGGCCTGGACAGGGCTCGGCTTC. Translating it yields CASSEEAWTGLGF.

CDR3 protein: CASSFSSGELFF. The CDR3, as DNA: TGTGCCAGCAGCTTCAGTTCCGGGGAGCTGTTTTTT. The chain couples TRBV7-2 to TRBJ2-2; D unclear. The CDR3 covers 12 residues. The V end was cut by 3 bases, the J end by 6 bases, with 5 bases between. CDR1 is SGHTA and CDR2 is FQGNSA in the germline V gene.

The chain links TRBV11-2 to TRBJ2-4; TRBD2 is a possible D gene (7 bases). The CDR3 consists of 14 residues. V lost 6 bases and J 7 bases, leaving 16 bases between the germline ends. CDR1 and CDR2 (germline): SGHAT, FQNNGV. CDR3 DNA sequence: TGTGCCAGCAGAAAGGGGGGAGGGAGCAACATTCAGTACTTC. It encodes CASRKGGGSNIQYF.

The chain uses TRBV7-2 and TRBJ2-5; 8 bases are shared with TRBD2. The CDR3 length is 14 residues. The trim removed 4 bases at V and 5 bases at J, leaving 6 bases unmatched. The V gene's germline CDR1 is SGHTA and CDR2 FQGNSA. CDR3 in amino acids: CASSSGRGVETQYF. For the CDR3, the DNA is TGTGCCAGCAGCTCCGGGAGGGGAGTGGAGACCCAGTACTTC.

CDR3 sequence: CASSISDTQYF. CDR3 coding DNA: TGTGCCAGTAGTATCTCGGATACGCAGTATTTT. The genes are TRBV19 and TRBJ2-3; D is ambiguous. Germline V gene data show CDR1 as LNHDA and CDR2 as SQIVND (reference sequence). The CDR3 has 11 residues. Trimming removed 3 bases from V and 6 bases from J, with 4 bases in between.

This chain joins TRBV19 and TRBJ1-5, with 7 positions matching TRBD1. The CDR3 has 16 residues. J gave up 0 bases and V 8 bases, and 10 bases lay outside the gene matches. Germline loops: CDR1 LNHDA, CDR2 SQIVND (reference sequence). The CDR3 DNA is TGTGCCAGTTGGGACAGTAACTCTTATAGCAATCAGCCCCAGCATTTT. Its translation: CASWDSNSYSNQPQHF. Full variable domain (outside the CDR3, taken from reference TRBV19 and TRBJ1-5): DGGITQSPKYLFRKEGQNVTLSCEQNLNHDAMYWYRQDPGQGLRLIYYSQIVNDFQKGDIAEGYSVSREKKESFPLTVTSAQKNPTAFYLCASWDSNSYSNQPQHFGDGTRLSIL.

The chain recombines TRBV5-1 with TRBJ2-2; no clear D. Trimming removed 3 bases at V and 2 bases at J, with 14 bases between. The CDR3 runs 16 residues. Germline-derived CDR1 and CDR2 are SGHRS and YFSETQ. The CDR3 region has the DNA TGCGCCAGCAGCTACGGGTCGGCTACAAACACCGGGGAGCTGTTTTTT. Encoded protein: CASSYGSATNTGELFF. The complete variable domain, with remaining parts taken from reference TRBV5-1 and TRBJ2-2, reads KAGVTQTPRYLIKTRGQQVTLSCSPISGHRSVSWYQQTPGQGLQFLFEYFSETQRNKGNFPGRFSGRQFSNSRSEMNVSTLELGDSALYLCASSYGSATNTGELFFGEGSRLTVL.

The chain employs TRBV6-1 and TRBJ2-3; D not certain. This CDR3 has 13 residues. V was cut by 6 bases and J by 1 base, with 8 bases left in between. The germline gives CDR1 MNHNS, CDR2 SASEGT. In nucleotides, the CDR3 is TGTGCCAGCAGGGCCTCCGGCACAGATACGCAGTATTTT. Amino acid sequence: CASRASGTDTQYF.

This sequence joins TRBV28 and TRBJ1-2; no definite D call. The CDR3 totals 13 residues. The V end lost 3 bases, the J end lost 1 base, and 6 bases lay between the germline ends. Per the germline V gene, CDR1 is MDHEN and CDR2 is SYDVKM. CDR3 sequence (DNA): TGTGCCAGCAGTTTGCTGGATAACTATGGCTACACCTTC. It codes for CASSLLDNYGYTF.

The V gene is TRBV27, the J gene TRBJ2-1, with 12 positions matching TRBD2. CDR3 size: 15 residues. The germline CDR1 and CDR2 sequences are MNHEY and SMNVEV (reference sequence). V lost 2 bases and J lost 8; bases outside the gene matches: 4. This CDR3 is CASSLPSGGAYEQFF. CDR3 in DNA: TGTGCCAGCAGTTTACCTAGCGGGGGGGCTTATGAGCAGTTCTTC.